These 20 T cell receptor beta chains share one sample of origin, sequenced in a study of control samples from healthy donors and cancer patients. The method was immunoSEQ multiplex PCR; TCRdb's version includes in-frame clones alone and lacks a portion of them. Here the sample spans approximately 180,000 clones, roughly 94% being singletons. The sample comprised blood. The receptor set was obtained from a woman aged 18 to 35 in good health.

The chain combines TRBV18 with TRBJ2-3; no definite D call. CDR3 length: 12 amino acids. Trimming took 3 bases from V and 2 from J, leaving 3 bases between them. Germline V gene lookup returns CDR1 KGHSH and CDR2 LQKENI. The CDR3 coding sequence is TGTGCCAGCTCACCCTACACAGATACGCAGTATTTT. Its protein product is CASSPYTDTQYF.

This clone was found once. The genes are TRBV2 and TRBJ2-5; 11 bases match TRBD2. The CDR3 length is 16 residues. The junction had 6 bases not matched to a gene; V was cut back by 5 bases and J by 1 base. Per germline, CDR1 SNHLY and CDR2 FYNNEI. The CDR3, as DNA: TGTGCCAGCAGTCCTAGACTAGCGGGGACCCAAGAGACCCAGTACTTC. The encoded protein is CASSPRLAGTQETQYF.

This sequence joins TRBV18 and TRBJ1-1; no firm D call. Germline V gene sequence: CDR1 KGHSH, CDR2 LQKENI. Trimming removed 3 bases from V and 1 base from J, with 9 bases in between. The CDR3 is 14 amino acids. CDR3 sequence: CASSPLGWNTEAFF. Written as DNA, the CDR3 is TGTGCCAGCTCACCTCTCGGCTGGAACACTGAAGCTTTCTTT.

The gene calls are TRBV3-1 (or the pseudogene TRBV3-2) and TRBJ1-6; D gene ambiguous. Germline CDR1 LGHDT, CDR2 YNNKEL (reference sequence). V lost 2 bases, J lost 8 bases, and 4 bases lay in between. The CDR3 runs to 12 residues. The CDR3 reads CASSQRYSPLHF. CDR3 DNA: TGTGCCAGCAGCCAAAGATATTCACCCCTCCACTTT.

The chain carries TRBV13 and TRBJ2-2; 12 bases align to TRBD1. The CDR3 sequence is 18 residues long. J lost 5 bases, V lost 5 bases, and 12 bases had no gene match. CDR1 is PRHDT and CDR2 is FYEKMQ in the germline V gene (reference sequence). The CDR3 loop reads CASSLLLGQGAETGELFF. DNA for the CDR3: TGTGCCAGCAGCCTACTCCTGGGACAGGGGGCTGAGACCGGGGAGCTGTTTTTT.

The sample holds one count of this clone. The gene calls are TRBV6-6 and TRBJ1-4; D possibly corresponds to TRBD1 (5 bases). Germline V gene lookup returns CDR1 MNHNY and CDR2 SVGAGI (reference sequence). The CDR3 runs to 14 residues. V dropped 10 bases and J dropped 0 bases, with 12 bases sitting between them. CDR3 bases: TGTGCCATCCAACCGACAGCAACTAATGAAAAACTGTTTTTT. This codes for CAIQPTATNEKLFF.

The V and J genes are TRBV30 and TRBJ1-3; D may be TRBD1 (5 bases). V lost 2 bases and J lost 0, with 17 bases in between. This CDR3 comprises 17 residues. Looked up from germline, CDR1 is GTSNPN and CDR2 is SVGIG (reference sequence). CDR3 bases: TGTGCCTGGAGTCCCCCGCCGGGGCCGAGCTCTGGAAACACCATATATTTT. As protein: CAWSPPPGPSSGNTIYF.

This chain links TRBV6-5 with TRBJ2-1; D gene ambiguous. Trimming took off 6 bases at V and 5 bases at J, with 17 bases between the two ends. Looked up from germline, CDR1 is MNHEY and CDR2 is SVGAGI. This CDR3 region has 15 residues. The CDR3 DNA reads as TGTGCCAGCAGACCGACTCATGGATGGAACAATGAGCAGTTCTTC. This translates into CASRPTHGWNNEQFF.

V is TRBV5-1 and J is TRBJ1-3; D may be TRBD1 (5 bases). CDR1 and CDR2 from the germline V gene are SGHRS and YFSETQ. The CDR3 is 16 residues long. The germline V and J ends were trimmed by 4 bases and 4 bases, with 18 bases remaining between them. The CDR3 DNA reads TGCGCCAGCAGCCCGGCCCTTTCAGGGTCCGGAAACACCATATATTTT. It encodes CASSPALSGSGNTIYF.

Concerning this clone: Mismatch with germline at one junction end may stem from a read error. This chain connects TRBV9 to TRBJ1-4; TRBD1 agrees at 7 bases. Germline CDR1 SGDLS, CDR2 YYNGEE. The CDR3 length is 14 residues. CDR3 sequence reads: CTSSPTGTAEKLFF. The CDR3 DNA reads TGTACCAGCAGCCCGACCGGGACAGCTGAAAAACTGTTTTTT.

The chain carries TRBV6-5 and TRBJ2-3; D possibly corresponds to TRBD2 (6 bases). CDR3 length equals 15 residues. Germline values: CDR1 MNHEY, CDR2 SVGAGI. The CDR3 DNA follows: TGTGCTAACCAGGAGGCGGGGCTTGGCACAGATACGCAGTATTTT. This sequence encodes CANQEAGLGTDTQYF.

The chain joins TRBV12-3 or TRBV12-4 to TRBJ2-7, with a weak D call TRBD2 (5 bases). The CDR3 contains 13 residues. Trimming removed 6 bases at V and 1 base at J, with 10 bases between. The chain's CDR3 is CASRSTGSYEQYF. In nucleotides, the CDR3 is TGTGCCAGCAGATCGACGGGATCCTACGAGCAGTACTTC.

V usage is TRBV27 and J usage is TRBJ2-1; D gene unclear. The germline gives CDR1 MNHEY, CDR2 SMNVEV (reference sequence). The CDR3 runs to 14 residues. The germline V and J ends were trimmed by 6 bases and 3 bases, with 12 bases remaining between them. The CDR3 is CASSPGRLYNEQFF. The CDR3 DNA reads TGTGCCAGCAGCCCCGGACGGCTCTACAATGAGCAGTTCTTC.

CDR3 nucleotide sequence: TGTGCCAGCAGCCAAGATGTCTTATACGAGCAGTACTTC. Protein sequence: CASSQDVLYEQYF. This chain connects TRBV3-1 (or the pseudogene TRBV3-2) to TRBJ2-7; D gene unclear. V lost 0 bases and J 4 bases, leaving 7 bases between the germline ends. The germline V gene encodes CDR1 LGHDT and CDR2 YNNKEL (reference sequence). The CDR3 runs to 13 residues.

The chain combines TRBV4-2 with TRBJ1-2, with unresolved D. V lost 1 base to trimming and J lost 6 bases, with 9 bases between them. The CDR3 contains 13 residues. Germline CDR1 reads LGHNA; CDR2 reads YNFKEQ. The DNA of the CDR3 is TGTGCCAGCAGCCAAGCGGAAGGTAATGGCTACACCTTC. Its protein product is CASSQAEGNGYTF.

This chain joins TRBV27 and TRBJ1-6; 10 nucleotides agree with TRBD1. Looked up from germline, CDR1 is MNHEY and CDR2 is SMNVEV (reference sequence). The CDR3 length is 16 residues. V trimming: 5 bases; J trimming: 3 bases; junction bases outside the gene matches: 4. The CDR3 nucleotides are TGTGCCAGCAGTCCAGACAGGGGGCTCTATAATTCACCCCTCCACTTT. The encoded protein is CASSPDRGLYNSPLHF.

The DNA for the CDR3 is TGTGCCAGCAGCTCACAGGGTTCTGAAGCTTTCTTT. Residues: CASSSQGSEAFF. V usage is TRBV28 and J usage is TRBJ1-1; D is perhaps TRBD1 (6 bases). The V gene's germline CDR1 is MDHEN and CDR2 SYDVKM. The V end was cut by 6 bases, the J end by 6 bases, with 11 bases between. This CDR3 region has 12 residues.

The V call is TRBV9, the J call TRBJ2-5; 7 nucleotides agree with TRBD1. The CDR3 runs 18 residues. V shed 0 bases and J 4 bases; nucleotides not matched to a gene: 15. Germline V gene sequence: CDR1 SGDLS, CDR2 YYNGEE. This CDR3 is CASSVASVGQAGGETQYF. In nucleotides, the CDR3 is TGTGCCAGCAGCGTAGCATCTGTAGGACAGGCGGGTGGAGAGACCCAGTACTTC.

The V and J genes are TRBV6-2 or TRBV6-3 and TRBJ1-3; 11 bases fit TRBD1. The germline V gene has CDR1 MNHEY and CDR2 SVGEGT. The CDR3 sequence is 14 residues long. V lost 6 bases and J lost 5; bases outside the gene matches: 3. The CDR3 loop is CASSRTGGRNTIYF. The CDR3 region has the DNA TGTGCCAGCAGCCGGACAGGGGGCCGAAACACCATATATTTT.

The chain uses TRBV5-4 and TRBJ1-2, with TRBD1 as a possible D gene (6 bases). V lost 4 bases to trimming and J lost 2 bases, with 15 bases between them. This CDR3 has 15 amino acids. Per the germline V gene, CDR1 is SGHNT and CDR2 is YYREEE (reference sequence). The CDR3 DNA reads as TGTGCCAGCAGCCTTGGGGGGGGGCAGAACTATGGCTACACCTTC. Translating gives CASSLGGGQNYGYTF.